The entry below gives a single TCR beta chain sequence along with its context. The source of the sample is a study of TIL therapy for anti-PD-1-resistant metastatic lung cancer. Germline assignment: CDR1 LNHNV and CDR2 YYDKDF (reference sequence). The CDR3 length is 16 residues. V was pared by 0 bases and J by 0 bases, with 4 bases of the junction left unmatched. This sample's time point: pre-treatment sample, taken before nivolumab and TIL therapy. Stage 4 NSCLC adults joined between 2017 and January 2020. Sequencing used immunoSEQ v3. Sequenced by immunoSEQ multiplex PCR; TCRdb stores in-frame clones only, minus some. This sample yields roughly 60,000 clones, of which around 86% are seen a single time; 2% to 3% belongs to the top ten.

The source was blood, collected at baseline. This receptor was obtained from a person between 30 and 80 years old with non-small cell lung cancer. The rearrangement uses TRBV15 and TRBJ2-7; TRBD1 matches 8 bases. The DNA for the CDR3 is TGTGCCACCAGCAGAGAGGGACAGGCGAGCTCCTACGAGCAGTACTTC. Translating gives CATSREGQASSYEQYF.